Listed here are 32 T cell receptor beta chains from one sample, sequenced in a study of vaccination effects on CD4 cells after COVID-19. Their antigens are not known. Measured with immunoSEQ multiplex PCR; TCRdb has only the in-frame clones, and not every one. The sample consists of roughly 71,000 clones, roughly four fifths of them appearing once. Using viral peptide pools, the ViraFEST assay grew out antigen-specific CD4+ T cells prior to sequencing. The culture ran for approximately 10 days before CD4+ T cells were isolated. Each participant received a vaccine that was either BNT162b2 or mRNA-1273, given as two doses. Material: CD4+ T cells from PBMCs cultured with HCoV-229E spike peptides, obtained after COVID-19 vaccination. The source is a human donor who received a COVID-19 vaccine.

This rearrangement joins TRBV6-4 to TRBJ2-3; D is unresolved. There are 13 residues in the CDR3. Trimming pared 5 bases from V and 3 bases from J, leaving 9 bases between. Per the germline V gene, CDR1 is MRHNA and CDR2 is SNTAGT. This chain's CDR3 is CASSRNPTDTQYF. The DNA for the CDR3 is TGTGCCAGCAGTAGGAACCCTACAGATACGCAGTATTTT.

The chain employs TRBV6-5 and TRBJ2-3; tentative D call: TRBD2 (7 bases). Germline V lookup: CDR1 MNHEY, CDR2 SVGAGI. The CDR3 is made up of 16 amino acids. The V gene lost 0 bases and the J gene lost 6 bases, with 16 bases spanning the gap. CDR3 sequence (DNA): TGTGCCAGCAGTTACTCAAACGGGGGGCAGGGGGATACGCAGTATTTT. Encoded protein: CASSYSNGGQGDTQYF.

The V and J genes are TRBV6-5 and TRBJ2-1; D gene unclear. Trimming removed 0 bases at V and 7 bases at J, with 16 bases between. From germline, CDR1 is MNHEY and CDR2 SVGAGI. The length of the CDR3 is 16 residues. CDR3 sequence (DNA): TGTGCCAGCAGTTACTCGCGGATGTCCGTAGGGAATGAGCAGTTCTTC. It encodes CASSYSRMSVGNEQFF.

The J gene is TRBJ2-1, the V gene TRBV5-1, with 14 bases matching TRBD2. V shed 4 bases, J shed 8 bases, and the junction held 2 bases outside the gene matches. Germline V gene sequence: CDR1 SGHRS, CDR2 YFSETQ. This CDR3 spans 14 amino acids. This CDR3 reads CASSGLAGGDEQFF. Here the CDR3 DNA reads TGCGCCAGCAGCGGACTAGCGGGGGGTGATGAGCAGTTCTTC. Looking up the rest from reference TRBV5-1 and TRBJ2-1 gives the full variable domain: KAGVTQTPRYLIKTRGQQVTLSCSPISGHRSVSWYQQTPGQGLQFLFEYFSETQRNKGNFPGRFSGRQFSNSRSEMNVSTLELGDSALYLCASSGLAGGDEQFFGPGTRLTVL.

This clone was observed a handful of times. The chain combines TRBV24-1 with TRBJ1-5; D gene uncertain. With 4 bases removed from V and 6 bases from J, the gap between germline ends came to 12 bases. The CDR3 length is 14 residues. Germline V gene sequence: CDR1 KGHDR, CDR2 SFDVKD. For the CDR3, the DNA is TGTGCCACCAGTGAAGGGCAGTACGGTCAGCCCCAGCATTTT. This codes for CATSEGQYGQPQHF.

The count of this clone is one. The chain has TRBV3-1 (or the pseudogene TRBV3-2) and TRBJ1-3; D unclear. This CDR3 contains 15 residues. Trimming removed 4 bases from V and 0 bases from J, with 10 bases in between. Per germline, CDR1 LGHDT and CDR2 YNNKEL (reference sequence). CDR3 protein: CASSPTSGSGNTIYF. CDR3 nucleotides: TGTGCCAGCAGCCCTACTTCTGGCTCTGGAAACACCATATATTTT.

This chain links TRBV5-4 with TRBJ2-1, with 10 bases matching TRBD2. V lost 4 bases, J lost 10 bases, and 14 bases stayed unmatched. The CDR3 contains 16 residues. Germline V gene data show CDR1 as SGHNT and CDR2 as YYREEE (reference sequence). The CDR3 sequence: CASSDYSGGLWGEQFF. CDR3 bases: TGTGCCAGCAGCGATTATAGCGGGGGGCTCTGGGGGGAGCAGTTCTTC.

In this sample, this clone turned up once. This sequence joins TRBV11-1 and TRBJ1-1; tentatively, D is TRBD1 (6 bases). From germline, CDR1 is SGHAT and CDR2 FQDESV (reference sequence). The CDR3 has 14 amino acids. V dropped 2 bases and J dropped 3 bases, with 10 bases sitting between them. CDR3 sequence reads: CASSLFGGDTEAFF. CDR3 DNA sequence: TGTGCCAGCAGCTTATTCGGGGGCGACACTGAAGCTTTCTTT.

This sequence joins TRBV18 and TRBJ2-1; 9 bases map to TRBD1. Germline V gives CDR1 KGHSH, CDR2 LQKENI. The CDR3 runs to 15 residues. The V and J ends lost 4 bases and 5 bases, in that order; junction bases with no gene match: 6. CDR3 residues: CASSLGGTGNNEQFF. The CDR3 DNA follows: TGTGCCAGCTCACTCGGGGGGACAGGGAACAATGAGCAGTTCTTC.

The chain joins TRBV5-5 to TRBJ2-7, with D perhaps given as TRBD1 or TRBD2 (6 bases each). Germline V lookup: CDR1 SGHKS, CDR2 YYEKEE (reference sequence). Trimming took off 2 bases at V and 2 bases at J, with 17 bases between the two ends. The CDR3 length is 16 residues. Written as DNA, the CDR3 is TGTGCCAGCAGCTTTCGGGTTTTCGGGGGCACCTACGAGCAGTACGTC. Translated, it gives CASSFRVFGGTYEQYV.

The rearrangement links TRBV27 to TRBJ1-3; 8 bases line up with TRBD1. CDR3 size: 15 residues. Germline CDR1 MNHEY, CDR2 SMNVEV (reference sequence). V lost 0 bases, J lost 3 bases, and 1 base stayed unmatched. This CDR3 is CASSLSDRGGNTIYF. In DNA form, the CDR3 reads TGTGCCAGCAGTTTATCCGACAGGGGTGGAAACACCATATATTTT.

This chain connects TRBV4-3 to TRBJ1-2; D is ambiguous. Trimming cost V 0 bases and J 4 bases, with 12 bases left between them. Looked up from germline, CDR1 is LGHNA and CDR2 is YSLEER. The CDR3 is 15 residues long. The CDR3 DNA reads as TGCGCCAGCAGCCAAGATACCGCCCAGTTCTATGGCTACACCTTC. It yields the protein CASSQDTAQFYGYTF.

The genes are TRBV28 and TRBJ1-4; no firm D call. The CDR3 spans 14 residues. V lost 6 bases and J 8 bases, leaving 16 bases between the germline ends. Per the germline V gene, CDR1 is MDHEN and CDR2 is SYDVKM. The CDR3 loop reads CASRAGRAREKLFF. The CDR3 DNA follows: TGTGCCAGCAGGGCTGGGAGGGCGCGGGAAAAACTGTTTTTT.

The chain employs TRBV7-2 and TRBJ2-3, with a tentative D call TRBD2 (6 bases). Trimming took 5 bases from V and 5 from J, leaving 20 bases between them. Germline-derived CDR1 and CDR2 are SGHTA and FQGNSA. CDR3 size: 16 residues. CDR3 sequence (DNA): TGTGCCAGCAGCCGCCCCGGGGGAGATGGAGGAGATACGCAGTATTTT. Its translation: CASSRPGGDGGDTQYF.

This clone was seen more than once but under ten times. The chain links TRBV29-1 to TRBJ1-2, with TRBD1 as a possible D gene (6 bases). Trimming took 6 bases from V and 6 from J, leaving 17 bases between them. Germline CDR1 and CDR2: SQVTM and ANQGSEA. The CDR3 runs to 13 residues. CDR3 protein: CSVTPTGSHGYTF. In DNA form, the CDR3 reads TGCAGCGTAACCCCAACAGGGAGCCATGGCTACACCTTC.

This chain joins TRBV15 and TRBJ2-1, with TRBD1 as a possible D gene (5 bases). Germline values: CDR1 LNHNV, CDR2 YYDKDF (reference sequence). CDR3 length equals 15 residues. The V end lost 0 bases, the J end lost 5 bases, and 11 bases lay between the germline ends. The CDR3 nucleotides are TGTGCCACCAGCAGAGATCTTTCAGGGAACAATGAGCAGTTCTTC. It specifies CATSRDLSGNNEQFF.

V is TRBV6-5 and J is TRBJ2-7; TRBD1 is a possible D gene (6 bases). The germline V gene has CDR1 MNHEY and CDR2 SVGAGI. V was trimmed by 6 bases and J by 3 bases, leaving 15 bases between them. CDR3 size: 14 residues. In DNA, the CDR3 is TGTGCCAGCAGCCTAGGAACAGGGCGCTACGAGCAGTACGTC. Translated, it gives CASSLGTGRYEQYV.

This clone was recorded only once. This chain uses TRBV4-2 with TRBJ2-4, with 8 nucleotides matching TRBD1. The junction had 6 bases not matched to a gene; V was cut back by 4 bases and J by 1 base. The germline V gene has CDR1 LGHNA and CDR2 YNFKEQ. There are 16 residues in the CDR3. The CDR3 DNA follows: TGTGCCAGCAGCCCCGGACAGGGACTGGCCAAAAACATTCAGTACTTC. Its protein product is CASSPGQGLAKNIQYF.

This clone showed up just a few times. The CDR3 DNA sequence: TGTGCCACACGGGGCTATCAGGACGAGCAGTACGTC. It yields the protein CATRGYQDEQYV. This chain connects TRBV5-4 to TRBJ2-7, with D perhaps given as TRBD1 or TRBD2 (5 bases each). Germline values: CDR1 SGHNT, CDR2 YYREEE (reference sequence). The V gene lost 9 bases and the J gene lost 5 bases, with 15 bases spanning the gap. The CDR3 consists of 12 residues.

The chain is built from TRBV10-3 and TRBJ2-1; 8 nucleotides align to TRBD2. This CDR3 spans 16 amino acids. V shed 2 bases, J shed 5 bases, and the junction held 8 bases outside the gene matches. Germline V gives CDR1 ENHRY, CDR2 SYGVKD. For the CDR3, the DNA is TGTGCCATCAGTGAGGATTGGACGGGGGGGAACAATGAGCAGTTCTTC. Translating gives CAISEDWTGGNNEQFF.

This chain uses TRBV7-2 with TRBJ1-1; D is unresolved. The CDR3 consists of 13 residues. The germline CDR1 and CDR2 sequences are SGHTA and FQGNSA. V dropped 5 bases and J dropped 6 bases, with 13 bases sitting between them. The CDR3 is CASSREFGAEAFF. The CDR3 bases are TGTGCCAGCAGCCGAGAGTTCGGGGCTGAAGCTTTCTTT.

This clone has a handful of counts. The genes are TRBV10-1 and TRBJ1-1, with TRBD1 matching over 9 bases. J gave up 11 bases and V 3 bases, and 7 bases lay outside the gene matches. This CDR3 has 13 amino acids. Germline lookup yields CDR1 WNHNN and CDR2 SYGVQD (reference sequence). The CDR3 nucleotides read TGCGCCAGCAGTGAAGGGACAGGGAGTGTGGCTTTCTTT. Amino acid sequence: CASSEGTGSVAFF.

V gene TRBV4-3 combines with J gene TRBJ1-4; TRBD1 aligns across 8 bases. CDR3 length equals 15 residues. Trimming at V came to 4 bases and at J to 7 bases, leaving 8 bases not matched to a gene. Germline V gene lookup returns CDR1 LGHNA and CDR2 YSLEER. CDR3: CASSRAQGGGEKLFF. Written as DNA, the CDR3 is TGCGCCAGCAGCCGAGCACAGGGGGGGGGTGAAAAACTGTTTTTT.

The V call is TRBV29-1, the J call TRBJ1-4; possibly TRBD1 for D (5 bases). The germline V and J ends were trimmed by 4 bases and 11 bases, with 17 bases remaining between them. The germline V gene has CDR1 SQVTM and CDR2 ANQGSEA. The CDR3 sequence is 13 residues long. In nucleotides, the CDR3 is TGCAGCGTTGGTGCGGGGGGGAACAGGAAACTGTTTTTT. Translation: CSVGAGGNRKLFF.

Written as DNA, the CDR3 is TGTGCCTGGAGTGTTCAGGATGTCACTGAAGCTTTCTTT. Its protein product is CAWSVQDVTEAFF. This chain uses TRBV30 with TRBJ1-1; D uncertain. Germline V gene lookup returns CDR1 GTSNPN and CDR2 SVGIG (reference sequence). The V end was cut by 0 bases, the J end by 4 bases, with 9 bases between. There are 13 residues in the CDR3.

The V and J genes are TRBV7-9 and TRBJ2-7; 9 positions agree with TRBD2. The germline V gene encodes CDR1 SEHNR and CDR2 FQNEAQ (reference sequence). V lost 5 bases, J lost 6 bases, and 8 bases stayed unmatched. This CDR3 has 14 amino acids. The DNA for the CDR3 is TGTGCCAGCAGCCAAGCGGGGGGCAACTTCGAGCAGTACGTC. It is translated as CASSQAGGNFEQYV.

The rearrangement joins TRBV12-3 or TRBV12-4 to TRBJ2-2; a weak D match, TRBD1 (5 bases). Deletions cut 8 bases from V and 6 bases from J, with 13 bases between. The CDR3 loop spans 13 amino acids. CDR3: CASQGNQAGELFF. CDR3 sequence (DNA): TGTGCCAGCCAGGGAAATCAGGCCGGGGAGCTGTTTTTT.

A few counts support this clone. V gene TRBV4-1 combines with J gene TRBJ1-4; 11 nucleotides match TRBD1. V lost 6 bases, J lost 7 bases, and 7 bases stayed unmatched. The germline V gene encodes CDR1 MGHRA and CDR2 YSYEKL. The CDR3 consists of 15 residues. In nucleotides, the CDR3 is TGCGCCAGCAGTGACCCGGGACAGGGGGTTGAAAAACTGTTTTTT. This translates into CASSDPGQGVEKLFF.

The chain recombines TRBV5-1 with TRBJ2-5, with 7 bases that match TRBD1. The CDR3 extends over 14 amino acids. CDR1 and CDR2 from the germline V gene are SGHRS and YFSETQ. After removal of 4 bases from V and 3 bases from J, the junction contained 6 bases not matched to a gene. The CDR3, as DNA: TGCGCCAGCAGCCGGGGACAGTCCAAAGAGACCCAGTACTTC. This sequence encodes CASSRGQSKETQYF.

The chain uses TRBV7-2 and TRBJ2-5; D gene ambiguous. Germline assignment: CDR1 SGHTA and CDR2 FQGNSA. This CDR3 has 14 amino acids. Trimming stripped 2 bases from V and 1 base from J, with 8 bases between. CDR3 residues: CASSLFGTQETQYF. The DNA of the CDR3 is TGTGCCAGCAGCTTATTCGGCACCCAAGAGACCCAGTACTTC.

This clone was recorded only once. V gene TRBV10-1 combines with J gene TRBJ2-1, with D hard to call. Trimming took off 2 bases at V and 4 bases at J, with 6 bases between the two ends. The CDR3 spans 13 residues. Germline V gene data show CDR1 as WNHNN and CDR2 as SYGVQD (reference sequence). Written as DNA, the CDR3 is TGCGCCAGCAGTGAGAGTTCGTACAATGAGCAGTTCTTC. Amino acids: CASSESSYNEQFF.

In this sample, this clone turned up a few times. The chain combines TRBV9 with TRBJ2-1, with 7 bases fitting TRBD1. J gave up 9 bases and V 0 bases, and 12 bases lay outside the gene matches. The germline CDR1 and CDR2 sequences are SGDLS and YYNGEE. The CDR3 is 16 residues long. The CDR3 loop is CASSVAPWGQQIEQFF. CDR3 nucleotides: TGTGCCAGCAGCGTAGCTCCATGGGGACAGCAGATTGAGCAGTTCTTC.